This TCR beta chain stems from a study of T cells in Graves' hyperthyroidism and ophthalmopathy. Whole-study context: Peripheral blood draws took place at initial diagnosis, ahead of any treatment.

Findings and caveats of the study: Most thyroid-expanded clonotypes above 0.001 were also found in blood. Median prediction lead before ophthalmopathy onset was around 7 months with the model.

V was shortened by 1 base and J by 6 bases, with 12 bases between the two germline ends. CDR1 SGHAT and CDR2 FQNNGV come from the germline V gene. The CDR3 is 14 residues long. As concerns this clonotype: What it binds is unknown.

Amplified regions were TCR beta CDR3 sequences from RNA transcripts. TCR CDR3 regions were first amplified by RT-PCR with HTBI primers. TCRdb processed the multiplex PCR reads anew with MiXCR; each CDR3 protein has one entry. The sample lists about 400,000 distinct CDR3 sequences, 12% to 15% seen once, with roughly 19% in the top ten. The chain carries TRBV11-2 and TRBJ2-5, with a weak D call TRBD2 (6 bases). The source of this sequence is a woman aged 60-70 years with Graves' ophthalmopathy. Sequenced input: blood. CDR3 coding DNA: TGTGCCAGCAGCTTAGTCGCTAGCGCGCAGACCCAGTACTTC. Translating gives CASSLVASAQTQYF.